These T cell receptor beta chains were read from a single sample in a study of blood T cell repertoires in COVID-19. Produced via immunoSEQ multiplex PCR; TCRdb's table is partial and in-frame only. The sample includes fewer than 200,000 clones, approximately 84% seen only once; the top ten take roughly 2.7%. What was sequenced was peripheral blood. These receptors originate from an elderly woman with COVID-19, enrolled during active disease. CDR3s include the opening cysteine and the closing phenylalanine or tryptophan. A D gene is named only where the DNA matches it firmly. Only part of the rows carry a size: once, few, many, or a class if the clone is expanded.

v_call,d_call,j_call,clone_size,cdr3_nt,cdr3_aa
TRBV2,TRBD1,TRBJ2-7,.,TGTGCCGGCCAACGGGACAGGGGAATCGACGAGCAGTACTTC,CAGQRDRGIDEQYF
TRBV5-1,TRBD1,TRBJ2-2,once,TGCGCCAGCAGGCGCTTAGAGACAGGGGGCTTCGGGGAGCTGTTTTTT,CASRRLETGGFGELFF
TRBV5-1,.,TRBJ1-1,.,TGCGCCAGCAGCTTGTTTCCCGACACTGAAGCTTTCTTT,CASSLFPDTEAFF
TRBV7-9,.,TRBJ1-2,.,TGTGCCAGCAGCGGACAGCAACTCTATGGCTACACCTTC,CASSGQQLYGYTF
TRBV9,TRBD1,TRBJ2-5,.,TGTGCCAGCAGCGCCTCGGGACAGCCCCAAGAGACCCAGTACTTC,CASSASGQPQETQYF
TRBV11-3,TRBD1,TRBJ2-3,.,TGTGCCAGCAGCTTCGGATCGACAGGGGGCACAGATACGCAGTATTTT,CASSFGSTGGTDTQYF
TRBV7-2,.,TRBJ2-3,.,TGTGCCAGCAGCTTATATTCGGGCACAGATACGCAGTATTTT,CASSLYSGTDTQYF
TRBV7-8,.,TRBJ2-7,.,TGTGCCAGCAGCTTAGCGGGCGGGACGACGCTCTACGAGCAGTACTTC,CASSLAGGTTLYEQYF
TRBV6-5,TRBD1,TRBJ1-2,.,TGTGCCAGCCATAGGCCGGGACAGGGGGTAGGCTACACCTTC,CASHRPGQGVGYTF
TRBV3-1/TRBV3-2,TRBD2,TRBJ2-2,.,TGTGCCAGCAGCCAACTTGTACTAGCGGACACCGGGGAGCTGTTTTTT,CASSQLVLADTGELFF
TRBV3-1/TRBV3-2,.,TRBJ2-5,.,TGTGCCAGCAGCCAAGGAGGCGGTTGGGAGACCCAGTACTTC,CASSQGGGWETQYF
TRBV6-5,TRBD2,TRBJ2-1,.,TGTGCCAGCAGATTAGCGGGGGGCTCCTACAATGAGCAGTTCTTC,CASRLAGGSYNEQFF
TRBV3-1/TRBV3-2,TRBD2,TRBJ2-3,.,TGTGCCAGCAGCCAATCTGCTGGGGGGGTAGATACGCAGTATTTT,CASSQSAGGVDTQYF
TRBV5-1,TRBD2,TRBJ2-7,once,TGCGCCAGCAGCTTGGATTTGGGACTAGCGGGAACCTACGAGCAGTACTTC,CASSLDLGLAGTYEQYF
TRBV28,TRBD1,TRBJ1-3,.,TGTGCCAGCAGCCCGGGGACAGTCTCTGGAAACACCATATATTTT,CASSPGTVSGNTIYF
TRBV9,.,TRBJ2-1,once,TGTGCCAGCAGCGTAGCTCTGGGCAGCAAGGACAATGAGCAGTTCTTC,CASSVALGSKDNEQFF
TRBV10-1,.,TRBJ2-2,few,TGCGCCAGCAGTGAGAGAGGCGACACCGGGGAGCTGTTTTTT,CASSERGDTGELFF
TRBV7-6,TRBD1,TRBJ1-1,.,TGTGCCAGCAGCTTAGAATGGGGGAGGCAGGGGGCTGTAGCTTTCTTT,CASSLEWGRQGAVAFF
TRBV5-8,.,TRBJ2-3,.,TGTGCCAGCAGCTTGGGGGCCGGGGTCACAGATACGCAGTATTTT,CASSLGAGVTDTQYF
TRBV2,.,TRBJ1-1,.,TGTGCCAGCAGTCAAGAACAGGGAATCACTGAAGCTTTCTTT,CASSQEQGITEAFF
TRBV27,.,TRBJ2-2,.,TGTGCCAGCAGTTCGTACACCGGGGAGCTGTTTTTT,CASSSYTGELFF
TRBV9,TRBD1,TRBJ1-1,.,TGTGCCAGCAGCCCGACGAAGGGACAGATTATTCCCACTGAAGCTTTCTTT,CASSPTKGQIIPTEAFF
TRBV2,.,TRBJ2-7,.,TGTGCCAGCAGGACCCTGGGAGCCTACGAGCAGTACTTC,CASRTLGAYEQYF
TRBV18,TRBD1,TRBJ2-5,once,TGTGCCAGCTCACCGACAGGGGTCCGACAAGAGACCCAGTACTTC,CASSPTGVRQETQYF
TRBV18,TRBD2,TRBJ2-4,.,TGTGCCAGCTCACCTTTAGCGGGGGGGCCCCAAGACATTCAGTACTTC,CASSPLAGGPQDIQYF
TRBV18,TRBD2,TRBJ2-1,.,TGTGCCAGCTCACCACTACAGCGGGGGTACAATGAGCAGTTCTTC,CASSPLQRGYNEQFF
TRBV28,TRBD2,TRBJ2-7,.,TGTGCCAGCAGTTCACGCGGGGGATGGACCTACGAGCAGTACTTC,CASSSRGGWTYEQYF
TRBV10-3,.,TRBJ2-2,.,TGTGCCATCACCCGACAGAACACCGGGGAGCTGTTTTTT,CAITRQNTGELFF
TRBV7-8,TRBD1,TRBJ1-2,.,TGTGCCAGCAGCAAGGGACAGGGGGCCTATGGCTACACCTTC,CASSKGQGAYGYTF
TRBV29-1,TRBD2,TRBJ2-5,.,TGCAGCGTTGGGACTAGCGGGAGTTCCCAAGAGACCCAGTACTTC,CSVGTSGSSQETQYF
TRBV7-8,.,TRBJ2-7,.,TGTGCCAGCAGCTTATCGGCGGGAAGAGGATACGAGCAGTACTTC,CASSLSAGRGYEQYF
TRBV2,.,TRBJ1-2,.,TGTGCCAGCCGTTACGTCTCCTCTCGGGAGGGCTACACCTTC,CASRYVSSREGYTF
TRBV30,TRBD1,TRBJ2-4,once,TGTGCCTGGAGGGGACAGGGGCAGGGCATTCAGTACTTC,CAWRGQGQGIQYF
TRBV11-2,TRBD1,TRBJ1-1,few,TGTGCCAGCAGCTTGACAGGGGGCTACACTGAAGCTTTCTTT,CASSLTGGYTEAFF
TRBV19,.,TRBJ1-2,.,TGTGCCAGTAGTGCATCCGGGACTAGGCGGTCTGCGTCGGGCTACACCTTC,CASSASGTRRSASGYTF
TRBV5-5,.,TRBJ2-5,.,TGTGCCAGCAGCTTGTATTTGCAGGGGAACCAAGAGACCCAGTACTTC,CASSLYLQGNQETQYF
TRBV6-2/TRBV6-3,TRBD1,TRBJ2-3,.,TGTGCCAGCAGTCACCCGAGACCCCGGGACAGCCAACTTAGCACAGATACGCAGTATTTT,CASSHPRPRDSQLSTDTQYF
TRBV9,.,TRBJ2-6,.,TGTGCCAGCAGCGAGCTCGCTGGGGCCAACGTCCTGACTTTC,CASSELAGANVLTF